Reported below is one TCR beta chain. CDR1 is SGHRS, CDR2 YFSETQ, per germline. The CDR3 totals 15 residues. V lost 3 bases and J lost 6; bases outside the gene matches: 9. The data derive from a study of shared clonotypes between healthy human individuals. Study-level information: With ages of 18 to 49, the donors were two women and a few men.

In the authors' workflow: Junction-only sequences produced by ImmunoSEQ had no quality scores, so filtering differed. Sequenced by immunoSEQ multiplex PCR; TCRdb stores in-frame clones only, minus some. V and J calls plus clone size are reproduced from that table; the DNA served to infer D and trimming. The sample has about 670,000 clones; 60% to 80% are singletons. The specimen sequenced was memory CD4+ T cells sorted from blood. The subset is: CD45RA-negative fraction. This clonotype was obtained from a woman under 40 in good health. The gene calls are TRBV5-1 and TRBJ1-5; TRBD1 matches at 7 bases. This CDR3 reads CASSSSGTEGQPQHF. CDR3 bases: TGCGCCAGCAGCTCTTCCGGGACAGAGGGTCAGCCCCAGCATTTT.